Below, 27 T cell receptor beta chains from the same sample are listed, as sequenced in a study of blood T cell repertoires in COVID-19. Some clones are missing from TCRdb's copy, which holds only in-frame ones; the method was immunoSEQ multiplex PCR. In the table there are approximately 210,000 clones, under 90% of which are singletons. Sequencing was done on a sample of peripheral blood. These receptors came from a human donor in a cohort sampled during active COVID-19.

The chain couples TRBV7-2 to TRBJ1-6; D not resolved. The V gene's germline CDR1 is SGHTA and CDR2 FQGNSA. CDR3 length: 16 amino acids. With 5 bases removed from V and 1 base from J, the gap between germline ends came to 12 bases. The CDR3 DNA is TGTGCCAGCAGCCAATCGGGTCGATCCTATAATTCACCCCTCCACTTT. It codes for CASSQSGRSYNSPLHF.

The chain carries TRBV5-4 and TRBJ2-7; D might be TRBD2 (6 bases). Between the trimmed V and J ends, which lost 1 base and 3 bases, there was a span of 11 bases. Germline CDR1 SGHNT, CDR2 YYREEE (reference sequence). The CDR3 sequence is 14 residues long. The CDR3 is CASSLSGAHYEQYF. The CDR3, as DNA: TGTGCCAGCAGCTTGTCGGGAGCCCACTACGAGCAGTACTTC.

The rearrangement uses TRBV5-1 and TRBJ1-1, with 8 bases that match TRBD1. V lost 4 bases and J lost 6; bases outside the gene matches: 5. This CDR3 contains 13 residues. Germline-derived CDR1 and CDR2 are SGHRS and YFSETQ. The CDR3 is CASSLDRAPEAFF. For the CDR3, the DNA is TGCGCCAGCAGCCTGGACAGGGCCCCTGAAGCTTTCTTT.

This clone was seen once. Other DNA sequences from this sample encode an identical CDR3 as well. The chain carries TRBV24-1 and TRBJ1-1; D unclear. V was clipped by 0 bases and J by 5 bases, with 6 bases between them. Germline V lookup: CDR1 KGHDR, CDR2 SFDVKD. The CDR3 runs to 13 residues. The CDR3 reads CATSDLGRTEAFF. The CDR3 DNA reads TGTGCCACCAGTGATTTGGGGAGGACTGAAGCTTTCTTT.

The V call is TRBV14, the J call TRBJ1-6, with D hard to call. Germline CDR1 SGHDN, CDR2 FVKESK. This CDR3 is built from 14 residues. V dropped 2 bases and J dropped 7 bases, with 9 bases sitting between them. In DNA, the CDR3 is TGTGCCAGCAGCCAAACAACGGAGAATTCACCCCTCCACTTT. Protein sequence: CASSQTTENSPLHF.

The chain joins TRBV29-1 to TRBJ2-3; D remains ambiguous. The V and J ends lost 3 bases and 3 bases respectively, with 7 bases between them. From germline, CDR1 is SQVTM and CDR2 ANQGSEA. This CDR3 has 12 amino acids. CDR3 protein: CSVDYGTDTQYF. The CDR3 nucleotides read TGCAGCGTTGACTATGGTACAGATACGCAGTATTTT.

The chain employs TRBV2 and TRBJ1-2, with TRBD1 as a possible D gene (5 bases). V lost 8 bases, J lost 8 bases, and 18 bases lay in between. CDR3 size: 13 residues. Looked up from germline, CDR1 is SNHLY and CDR2 is FYNNEI. The CDR3 loop is CASAQTWWGGYTF. In nucleotides, the CDR3 is TGTGCCAGCGCCCAGACTTGGTGGGGCGGCTACACCTTC.

In this sample, this clone turned up a few times. The chain couples TRBV19 to TRBJ1-2; 7 nucleotides align to TRBD1. V gave up 9 bases and J gave up 4 bases; unmatched junction bases: 14. The CDR3 runs 15 residues. Germline assignment: CDR1 LNHDA and CDR2 SQIVND (reference sequence). Here the CDR3 reads CASSHVTRGFYGYTF. The CDR3 nucleotides read TGTGCCAGCTCCCACGTAACCAGGGGGTTCTATGGCTACACCTTC.

The chain carries TRBV5-1 and TRBJ2-6; unclear D gene. In germline, CDR1 is SGHRS, CDR2 YFSETQ. V was pared by 0 bases and J by 4 bases, with 11 bases between. The CDR3 extends over 16 amino acids. The CDR3 here is CASSLDSGSGANVLTF. The CDR3 DNA reads as TGCGCCAGCAGCTTGGATTCGGGTTCCGGGGCCAACGTCCTGACTTTC.

This chain links TRBV4-1 with TRBJ2-1; 9 bases align to TRBD2. Germline V gene sequence: CDR1 MGHRA, CDR2 YSYEKL. The CDR3 totals 14 residues. V dropped 4 bases and J dropped 5; count of bases not matched to a gene: 3. In DNA, the CDR3 is TGCGCCAGCAGCCCCAGACTAGCGGACAATGAGCAGTTCTTC. Residues: CASSPRLADNEQFF.

V usage is TRBV10-2 and J usage is TRBJ1-1; D gene uncertain. This CDR3 has 15 residues. Germline CDR1 reads WSHSY; CDR2 reads SAAADI. Trimming left V 0 bases short and J 3 bases short, with 11 bases between. The CDR3 DNA reads as TGCGCCAGCAGTGAGTCGCCTCTAGCGCACACTGAAGCTTTCTTT. Its protein product is CASSESPLAHTEAFF.

This CDR3 reads CASSPTTIPTEAFF. The CDR3 DNA reads TGTGCCAGCTCACCCACGACAATCCCCACTGAAGCTTTCTTT. The V gene is TRBV18, the J gene TRBJ1-1; D not resolved. The CDR3 runs 14 residues. The V end was cut by 3 bases, the J end by 4 bases, with 12 bases between. Germline V CDR1 and CDR2: KGHSH, LQKENI.

Only one count was recorded for this clone. V is TRBV27 and J is TRBJ2-1; D not resolved. The CDR3 sequence is 15 residues long. Per the germline V gene, CDR1 is MNHEY and CDR2 is SMNVEV (reference sequence). The V end was cut by 4 bases, the J end by 0 bases, with 10 bases between. The CDR3 sequence: CASSSSLSSYNEQFF. CDR3 DNA: TGTGCCAGCAGTTCCTCCTTGAGCTCCTACAATGAGCAGTTCTTC.

The table lists this clone with a few counts. The V call is TRBV7-2, the J call TRBJ1-3, with D possibly matching TRBD1 (5 bases). Germline loops: CDR1 SGHTA, CDR2 FQGNSA. V lost 0 bases to trimming and J lost 0 bases, with 12 bases between them. The CDR3 consists of 17 residues. CDR3 amino acids: CASSLARGQSSGNTIYF. The CDR3 coding sequence is TGTGCCAGCAGCTTAGCGCGAGGACAAAGCTCTGGAAACACCATATATTTT. The complete variable domain, with remaining parts taken from reference TRBV7-2 and TRBJ1-3, reads GAGVSQSPSNKVTEKGKDVELRCDPISGHTALYWYRQSLGQGLEFLIYFQGNSAPDKSGLPSDRFSAERTGGSVSTLTIQRTQQEDSAVYLCASSLARGQSSGNTIYFGEGSWLTVV.

The V gene is TRBV29-1, the J gene TRBJ2-7; TRBD2 aligns across 7 bases. Germline assignment: CDR1 SQVTM and CDR2 ANQGSEA. This CDR3 region has 15 residues. The trim removed 7 bases at V and 2 bases at J, leaving 14 bases unmatched. For the CDR3, the DNA is TGCAGCGCGGGGGGAGGTGGCAGGACAACCTACGAGCAGTACTTC. Its protein is CSAGGGGRTTYEQYF.

The chain carries TRBV5-1 and TRBJ1-2; TRBD1 aligns across 8 bases. CDR1 SGHRS and CDR2 YFSETQ come from the germline V gene. This CDR3 spans 14 amino acids. V lost 6 bases and J lost 8; bases outside the gene matches: 12. CDR3 amino acids: CASTDTGTGKGYTF. DNA for the CDR3: TGCGCCAGCACCGACACCGGGACAGGAAAGGGCTACACCTTC.

The genes are TRBV30 and TRBJ1-1; D perhaps matches TRBD1 (6 bases). CDR1 is GTSNPN and CDR2 is SVGIG in the germline V gene (reference sequence). The CDR3 runs to 13 residues. The V end was cut by 4 bases, the J end by 1 base, with 10 bases between. The CDR3 here is CAWTRGWNTEAFF. The CDR3 nucleotides are TGTGCCTGGACCAGGGGCTGGAACACTGAAGCTTTCTTT.

This clone was recorded only once. The genes are TRBV2 and TRBJ2-1; TRBD1 aligns across 9 bases. CDR3 length equals 15 residues. V shed 4 bases and J 9 bases; nucleotides not matched to a gene: 10. The germline V gene has CDR1 SNHLY and CDR2 FYNNEI. The CDR3 reads CASSGGDRATGEQFF. The CDR3 coding sequence is TGTGCCAGCAGTGGGGGGGACAGGGCTACGGGTGAGCAGTTCTTC. Complete variable domain (other parts from reference TRBV2 and TRBJ2-1): EPEVTQTPSHQVTQMGQEVILRCVPISNHLYFYWYRQILGQKVEFLVSFYNNEISEKSEIFDDQFSVERPDGSNFTLKIRSTKLEDSAMYFCASSGGDRATGEQFFGPGTRLTVL.

The chain recombines TRBV4-2 with TRBJ2-4; 8 bases align to TRBD2. J lost 0 bases, V lost 4 bases, and 14 bases had no gene match. CDR3 size: 19 residues. Germline V gene lookup returns CDR1 LGHNA and CDR2 YNFKEQ. The CDR3 region is CASSPGGGWRELAKNIQYF. As DNA, the CDR3 is TGTGCCAGCAGCCCGGGGGGGGGTTGGCGGGAGCTAGCCAAAAACATTCAGTACTTC.

The CDR3 is CASTGSGSRYEQYF. Written as DNA, the CDR3 is TGTGCCAGTACGGGATCAGGCTCACGGTACGAGCAGTACTTC. The chain is built from TRBV2 and TRBJ2-7; a possible D gene is TRBD2 (5 bases). The CDR3 is 14 residues long. With 9 bases removed from V and 4 bases from J, the gap between germline ends came to 19 bases. From germline, CDR1 is SNHLY and CDR2 FYNNEI.

The chain is built from TRBV5-8 and TRBJ2-7; 7 nucleotides match TRBD2. The CDR3 covers 14 residues. The V gene end was trimmed by 6 bases and the J gene end by 3 bases; junction bases not matched to a gene: 9. The germline CDR1 and CDR2 sequences are SGHTS and YDEGEE. In DNA form, the CDR3 reads TGTGCCAGCACGCGGCAGCGGGGCGGCTACGAGCAGTACTTC. Translated, it gives CASTRQRGGYEQYF.

The rearrangement uses TRBV9 and TRBJ2-3; D unclear. Germline lookup yields CDR1 SGDLS and CDR2 YYNGEE. The CDR3 has 17 amino acids. Trimming left V 0 bases short and J 0 bases short, with 14 bases between. The CDR3: CASSVGALGESTDTQYF. CDR3 nucleotides: TGTGCCAGCAGCGTAGGTGCCCTAGGTGAGAGCACAGATACGCAGTATTTT.

The chain couples TRBV19 to TRBJ2-2, with a tentative D call TRBD2 (6 bases). This CDR3 is 16 amino acids long. V lost 6 bases and J lost 4, with 18 bases in between. Per germline, CDR1 LNHDA and CDR2 SQIVND (reference sequence). CDR3 sequence (DNA): TGTGCCAGTAGGCGGGACTGGGGACCGGGCACCGGGGAGCTGTTTTTT. Translation gives CASRRDWGPGTGELFF. The variable domain in full, with the rest retrieved from reference TRBV19 and TRBJ2-2, is DGGITQSPKYLFRKEGQNVTLSCEQNLNHDAMYWYRQDPGQGLRLIYYSQIVNDFQKGDIAEGYSVSREKKESFPLTVTSAQKNPTAFYLCASRRDWGPGTGELFFGEGSRLTVL.

This clone was recorded only once. The chain recombines TRBV6-5 with TRBJ2-1; D is uncertain. The CDR3 loop spans 13 amino acids. Trimming pared 10 bases from V and 4 bases from J, leaving 14 bases between. Germline-derived CDR1 and CDR2 are MNHEY and SVGAGI. The CDR3: CATTHPAYNEQFF. The CDR3 DNA is TGTGCCACCACCCATCCCGCGTACAATGAGCAGTTCTTC.

A few counts support this clone. The chain recombines TRBV18 with TRBJ2-1; 8 bases are shared with TRBD1. This CDR3 contains 17 residues. V shed 2 bases and J 3 bases; nucleotides not matched to a gene: 9. Looked up from germline, CDR1 is KGHSH and CDR2 is LQKENI. The CDR3 is CASSPLQGEKIYNEQFF. CDR3 nucleotide sequence: TGTGCCAGCTCACCATTACAGGGGGAGAAAATCTACAATGAGCAGTTCTTC.

J is TRBJ2-1 and V is TRBV5-1; the D is unclear. The V gene lost 1 base and the J gene lost 6 bases, with 8 bases spanning the gap. The germline V gene encodes CDR1 SGHRS and CDR2 YFSETQ. This CDR3 spans 13 amino acids. Here the CDR3 reads CASSLLLSNEQFF. The CDR3 DNA sequence: TGCGCCAGCAGCTTGCTTCTATCCAATGAGCAGTTCTTC.

Here the CDR3 reads CAWSRGVEGDTQYF. The CDR3 DNA is TGTGCCTGGAGTCGGGGGGTCGAGGGAGATACGCAGTATTTT. The J gene is TRBJ2-3, the V gene TRBV30, with 7 bases lining up with TRBD2. The CDR3 runs to 14 residues. With V trimmed by 2 bases and J by 5 bases, 7 bases remained unmatched. From germline, CDR1 is GTSNPN and CDR2 SVGIG (reference sequence).